One and the same sample provided the 30 T cell receptor beta chains below, sequenced in a study of cytomegalovirus exposure and HLA in healthy donors. PCR was performed using 60 Vbeta and 13 Jbeta primers. Using immunoSEQ multiplex PCR, the repertoire was profiled, and TCRdb retains in-frame clones only, with some absent. Of more than 95,000 clones detected, about 80% appear once; the ten largest clones hold about 1.7%. The sequenced material came from PBMCs. These receptors all come from a man aged 18 to 30 in good health and CMV-seronegative.

The gene calls are TRBV5-1 and TRBJ1-2; 9 nucleotides match TRBD1. Germline V lookup: CDR1 SGHRS, CDR2 YFSETQ. The trim removed 4 bases at V and 7 bases at J, leaving 5 bases unmatched. There are 13 residues in the CDR3. The CDR3 sequence: CASSLTGGGGYTF. CDR3 DNA sequence: TGCGCCAGCAGCCTTACAGGGGGCGGTGGCTACACCTTC.

This sequence joins TRBV7-2 and TRBJ1-5; D not certain. The CDR3 contains 14 residues. Germline V gives CDR1 SGHTA, CDR2 FQGNSA. V was clipped by 1 base and J by 0 bases, with 4 bases between them. This CDR3 reads CASSLGHSNQPQHF. The CDR3 DNA follows: TGTGCCAGCAGCTTAGGTCATAGCAATCAGCCCCAGCATTTT.

This chain links TRBV6-5 with TRBJ1-1; the match to TRBD1 covers 7 bases. CDR1 and CDR2 (germline): MNHEY, SVGAGI. V trimming: 4 bases; J trimming: 5 bases; junction bases outside the gene matches: 7. The CDR3 is made up of 14 amino acids. DNA of the CDR3: TGTGCCAGCAGTTCAAGGGGGCGCGTTACTGAAGCTTTCTTT. Amino acid sequence: CASSSRGRVTEAFF.

This chain uses TRBV5-1 with TRBJ1-1; D gene uncertain. CDR1 and CDR2 (germline): SGHRS, YFSETQ. The CDR3 is 13 residues long. V was pared by 0 bases and J by 1 base, with 4 bases between. CDR3 residues: CASSLGRNTEAFF. The CDR3 DNA sequence: TGCGCCAGCAGCTTGGGCAGGAACACTGAAGCTTTCTTT.

The rearrangement links TRBV9 to TRBJ2-2; tentative D call: TRBD2 (6 bases). The CDR3 is 15 residues long. Looked up from germline, CDR1 is SGDLS and CDR2 is YYNGEE. The V end was cut by 0 bases, the J end by 6 bases, with 12 bases between. CDR3 residues: CASSVVPSVPGELFF. CDR3 coding DNA: TGTGCCAGCAGCGTAGTCCCTAGCGTACCCGGGGAGCTGTTTTTT.

The chain carries TRBV5-4 and TRBJ1-1; the match to TRBD1 covers 7 bases. The germline V gene has CDR1 SGHNT and CDR2 YYREEE (reference sequence). V trimming: 4 bases; J trimming: 0 bases; junction bases outside the gene matches: 6. The CDR3 extends over 15 amino acids. CDR3 protein: CASSAGGGMNTEAFF. The DNA of the CDR3 is TGTGCCAGCAGCGCAGGGGGAGGCATGAACACTGAAGCTTTCTTT. The full variable domain, rest sourced from reference TRBV5-4 and TRBJ1-1, is ETGVTQSPTHLIKTRGQQVTLRCSSQSGHNTVSWYQQALGQGPQFIFQYYREEENGRGNFPPRFSGLQFPNYSSELNVNALELDDSALYLCASSAGGGMNTEAFFGQGTRLTVV.

The rearrangement uses TRBV5-1 and TRBJ2-6; tentative D call: TRBD2 (6 bases). Trimming took off 0 bases at V and 2 bases at J, with 15 bases between the two ends. This CDR3 comprises 18 residues. Germline assignment: CDR1 SGHRS and CDR2 YFSETQ. The CDR3 loop reads CASSLDVGGSPGANVLTF. In DNA form, the CDR3 reads TGCGCCAGCAGCTTGGACGTCGGGGGTTCGCCTGGGGCCAACGTCCTGACTTTC. Drawing the rest from reference TRBV5-1 and TRBJ2-6, the complete variable domain is KAGVTQTPRYLIKTRGQQVTLSCSPISGHRSVSWYQQTPGQGLQFLFEYFSETQRNKGNFPGRFSGRQFSNSRSEMNVSTLELGDSALYLCASSLDVGGSPGANVLTFGAGSRLTVL.

This clone was detected a few times. This chain connects TRBV19 to TRBJ2-3; 15 bases align to TRBD2. V lost 4 bases and J lost 5; bases outside the gene matches: 13. The CDR3 is 19 amino acids. Germline V CDR1 and CDR2: LNHDA, SQIVND (reference sequence). The CDR3 DNA sequence: TGTGCCAGTAGTAGGACTAGCGGGGGGGCCGAGTCTACCCTAGATACGCAGTATTTT. Translating it yields CASSRTSGGAESTLDTQYF.

V is TRBV7-2 and J is TRBJ2-7; D is possibly TRBD1 (5 bases). Germline V CDR1 and CDR2: SGHTA, FQGNSA. The V end was cut by 6 bases, the J end by 2 bases, with 11 bases between. The CDR3 contains 13 residues. The CDR3 sequence is CASRGKGTYEQYF. The CDR3 DNA reads TGTGCCAGCAGGGGGAAGGGGACCTACGAGCAGTACTTC.

The genes are TRBV23-1 and TRBJ2-2; possible D gene TRBD1, 6 bases. TRBV23-1 is placed among ORFs of uncertain function. V was shortened by 4 bases and J by 0 bases, with 9 bases between the two germline ends. This CDR3 is 15 amino acids long. The CDR3 spells CASSLGGSNTGELFF. Written as DNA, the CDR3 is TGCGCCAGCAGTCTAGGGGGTTCGAACACCGGGGAGCTGTTTTTT.

For the CDR3, the DNA is TGTGCCAGCAGCTTAGTCAGTAGGCGGGGGGGGCTAATTGATACGCAGTATTTT. Encoded protein: CASSLVSRRGGLIDTQYF. V is TRBV11-2 and J is TRBJ2-3; TRBD2 aligns across 9 bases. Trimming cost V 1 base and J 6 bases; bases outside gene matches: 14. Germline CDR1 and CDR2: SGHAT and FQNNGV. The CDR3 is made up of 18 amino acids. Full variable domain (rest looked up from reference TRBV11-2 and TRBJ2-3): EAGVAQSPRYKIIEKRQSVAFWCNPISGHATLYWYQQILGQGPKLLIQFQNNGVVDDSQLPKDRFSAERLKGVDSTLKIQPAKLEDSAVYLCASSLVSRRGGLIDTQYFGPGTRLTVL.

This clone has only a few counts. This chain's CDR3 is CASSLDSGGSYEQYF. CDR3 bases: TGTGCCAGCAGCTTAGATAGCGGGGGTTCCTACGAGCAGTACTTC. V and J are TRBV7-2 and TRBJ2-7; 9 bases agree with TRBD2. Germline CDR1 SGHTA, CDR2 FQGNSA. Losses at the gene ends were 1 base for V and 1 base for J; bases not matched to a gene: 2. The CDR3 is made up of 15 amino acids.

The V gene is TRBV6-5, the J gene TRBJ2-3; D is undetermined. The V gene lost 6 bases and the J gene lost 6 bases, with 10 bases spanning the gap. The CDR3 length is 12 residues. Germline CDR1 is MNHEY and CDR2 is SVGAGI. In nucleotides, the CDR3 is TGTGCCAGCAGCTCCCCTCGGGATACGCAGTATTTT. Translated: CASSSPRDTQYF.

There are a few counts of this clone. The V gene is TRBV4-3, the J gene TRBJ1-6; D might be TRBD1 (5 bases). Looked up from germline, CDR1 is LGHNA and CDR2 is YSLEER. This CDR3 comprises 15 residues. The V end was cut by 0 bases, the J end by 5 bases, with 8 bases between. DNA of the CDR3: TGCGCCAGCAGCCAAGAAAGGGGCAATAATTCACCCCTCCACTTT. Translated, it gives CASSQERGNNSPLHF.

The chain couples TRBV10-3 to TRBJ1-2; 8 positions match TRBD1. The germline V gene has CDR1 ENHRY and CDR2 SYGVKD. The CDR3 spans 13 residues. The J segment lost 8 bases and the V segment lost 8 bases, leaving 10 bases of the junction unmatched. The CDR3 loop is CAIGTGRFEGYTF. The DNA for the CDR3 is TGTGCCATCGGGACAGGCCGTTTTGAGGGCTACACCTTC.

The rearrangement joins TRBV28 to TRBJ1-1; possible D gene TRBD1, 5 bases. CDR3 length equals 16 residues. Germline assignment: CDR1 MDHEN and CDR2 SYDVKM. Trimming left V 7 bases short and J 0 bases short, with 18 bases between. CDR3 sequence reads: CASTMIQGALNTEAFF. CDR3 sequence (DNA): TGTGCCAGCACCATGATCCAGGGCGCTTTGAACACTGAAGCTTTCTTT.

The rearrangement links TRBV11-1 to TRBJ1-1, with a possible D match to TRBD1 (6 bases). Germline V gene data show CDR1 as SGHAT and CDR2 as FQDESV (reference sequence). The V and J ends lost 3 bases and 1 base respectively, with 12 bases between them. This CDR3 has 15 residues. The DNA for the CDR3 is TGTGCCAGCAGCTTTACGGGGGGGCCGAACACTGAAGCTTTCTTT. This gives the protein CASSFTGGPNTEAFF.

The J gene is TRBJ2-7, the V gene TRBV5-6, with 7 bases lining up with TRBD1. Trimming at V came to 4 bases and at J to 3 bases, leaving 7 bases not matched to a gene. CDR1 and CDR2 (germline): SGHDT, YYEEEE. The CDR3 covers 14 residues. CDR3 protein: CASSPGTASYEQYF. In DNA, the CDR3 is TGTGCCAGCAGCCCGGGGACAGCTAGCTACGAGCAGTACTTC.

The rearrangement links TRBV6-1 to TRBJ1-4, with D possibly matching TRBD1 (5 bases). The V and J ends lost 7 bases and 1 base respectively, with 10 bases between them. The germline CDR1 and CDR2 sequences are MNHNS and SASEGT. The CDR3 is 14 amino acids. For the CDR3, the DNA is TGTGCCAGCAAGTCGGGGGGAACTAATGAAAAACTGTTTTTT. This translates into CASKSGGTNEKLFF.

V is TRBV11-3 and J is TRBJ2-6; D is ambiguous. This CDR3 has 14 amino acids. With 4 bases removed from V and 4 bases from J, the gap between germline ends came to 8 bases. Germline CDR1 SGHNT, CDR2 YENEEA. The CDR3 protein is CASSSVGGANVLTF. The CDR3 DNA sequence: TGTGCCAGCAGCTCCGTCGGGGGGGCCAACGTCCTGACTTTC.

This clone was detected only a few times. The rearrangement uses TRBV18 and TRBJ1-2; the match to TRBD1 covers 10 bases. The CDR3 sequence is 14 residues long. Germline V lookup: CDR1 KGHSH, CDR2 LQKENI. J lost 5 bases, V lost 6 bases, and 6 bases had no gene match. The DNA of the CDR3 is TGTGCCAGCTCCCGGACAGGGGGGGGATATGGCTACACCTTC. As protein: CASSRTGGGYGYTF.

This rearrangement joins TRBV5-5 to TRBJ2-3, with 11 bases lining up with TRBD1. The ends lost 3 bases at V and 5 bases at J; junction bases unmatched: 11. CDR1 and CDR2 from the germline V gene are SGHKS and YYEKEE (reference sequence). The CDR3 extends over 17 amino acids. CDR3 protein: CASSWGTGGTYRDTQYF. The CDR3 DNA is TGTGCCAGCAGCTGGGGGACAGGGGGAACGTATAGAGATACGCAGTATTTT.

There are a few counts of this clone. This chain uses TRBV5-1 with TRBJ2-1, with 11 bases identical to TRBD2. The CDR3 is made up of 15 amino acids. Losses at the gene ends were 3 bases for V and 6 bases for J; bases not matched to a gene: 5. Per the germline V gene, CDR1 is SGHRS and CDR2 is YFSETQ. CDR3 amino acids: CASSYRGLAVNEQFF. In nucleotides, the CDR3 is TGCGCCAGCAGCTATAGGGGACTAGCGGTCAATGAGCAGTTCTTC.

A remark on this clone: Given the absence of the conserved phenylalanine or tryptophan at the CDR3 end, a read error is likely. This chain connects TRBV4-1 to TRBJ1-6; D is unclear. The CDR3 has 14 amino acids. Per the germline V gene, CDR1 is MGHRA and CDR2 is YSYEKL. Trimming left V 4 bases short and J 7 bases short, with 11 bases between. Here the CDR3 reads CASSREEGNSPLHL. The DNA for the CDR3 is TGCGCCAGCAGCCGAGAAGAGGGCAATTCACCCCTCCACCTT.

This chain joins TRBV14 and TRBJ2-7; tentative D call: TRBD2 (6 bases). Trimming took off 4 bases at V and 4 bases at J, with 17 bases between the two ends. Germline lookup yields CDR1 SGHDN and CDR2 FVKESK. CDR3 length: 15 residues. This CDR3 is CASSLRDSGFYEQYF. The CDR3 DNA reads TGTGCCAGCAGCCTCCGGGACTCAGGCTTTTACGAGCAGTACTTC.

The rearrangement joins TRBV10-3 to TRBJ1-2, with D possibly matching TRBD1 (6 bases). The V and J ends lost 10 bases and 3 bases respectively, with 15 bases between them. CDR1 is ENHRY and CDR2 is SYGVKD in the germline V gene. CDR3 length: 13 residues. CDR3: CATQRGGHYGYTF. CDR3 nucleotide sequence: TGTGCCACCCAGCGGGGGGGCCACTATGGCTACACCTTC.

The V and J genes are TRBV19 and TRBJ2-2; 9 bases fit TRBD2. There are 16 residues in the CDR3. V gave up 2 bases and J gave up 6 bases; unmatched junction bases: 7. The germline V gene has CDR1 LNHDA and CDR2 SQIVND (reference sequence). CDR3 sequence: CASSIQGGGVSGELFF. The CDR3 DNA sequence: TGTGCCAGTAGTATACAGGGCGGGGGGGTATCCGGGGAGCTGTTTTTT.

The chain joins TRBV9 to TRBJ2-1, with 9 bases lining up with TRBD1. There are 17 residues in the CDR3. The germline V gene encodes CDR1 SGDLS and CDR2 YYNGEE. V lost 0 bases, J lost 8 bases, and 12 bases stayed unmatched. The CDR3 DNA reads as TGTGCCAGCAGCGTAGCATTTGGGGAACAGGGGGCCTATGAGCAGTTCTTC. Translated, it gives CASSVAFGEQGAYEQFF.

The chain joins TRBV5-5 to TRBJ1-1, with TRBD1 matching over 9 bases. The germline gives CDR1 SGHKS, CDR2 YYEKEE (reference sequence). V dropped 3 bases and J dropped 2; count of bases not matched to a gene: 8. The CDR3 extends over 16 amino acids. The chain's CDR3 is CASSWGWTGVNTEAFF. In nucleotides, the CDR3 is TGTGCCAGCAGCTGGGGATGGACAGGGGTAAACACTGAAGCTTTCTTT.

The chain links TRBV4-2 to TRBJ2-3; TRBD1 might be the D (5 bases). V lost 0 bases, J lost 1 base, and 26 bases lay in between. Germline-derived CDR1 and CDR2 are LGHNA and YNFKEQ. This CDR3 contains 21 residues. The CDR3 loop reads CASSQDIRQGLIGHGTDTQYF. For the CDR3, the DNA is TGTGCCAGCAGCCAAGATATACGCCAGGGCCTAATTGGGCACGGCACAGATACGCAGTATTTT.